These 24 T cell receptor beta chains were sequenced from one sample in a study of CD8 T cells in ankylosing spondylitis. TCRdb re-derived calls from the 5' RACE reads in MiXCR, one entry per CDR3 protein. The sample lists about 240,000 distinct CDR3 sequences, about 10% occurring once. What was sequenced was blood, either unsorted or a sorted T cell fraction (not recorded which). These receptors were obtained from a male donor with ankylosing spondylitis or in good health (not recorded which).

CDR3 sequence: CASSESGDSTWQPQHF. The DNA for the CDR3 is TGCGCCAGCAGTGAGTCGGGAGACAGCACGTGGCAGCCCCAGCATTTT. V is TRBV10-2 and J is TRBJ1-5; D might be TRBD1 (5 bases). CDR1 and CDR2 (germline): WSHSY, SAAADI. V dropped 0 bases and J dropped 7 bases, with 16 bases sitting between them. This CDR3 is 16 amino acids long.

There are a few counts of this clonotype. This chain links TRBV6-5 with TRBJ2-3; unclear D gene. Germline V lookup: CDR1 MNHEY, CDR2 SVGAGI. This CDR3 is built from 16 residues. Trimming removed 2 bases at V and 4 bases at J, with 16 bases between. The CDR3 protein is CASSYESNVRADTQYF. The DNA for the CDR3 is TGTGCCAGCAGTTACGAGTCGAACGTTCGGGCAGATACGCAGTATTTT.

This clonotype was counted only a few times. The chain has TRBV7-8 and TRBJ1-2; 8 nucleotides line up with TRBD1. Germline V gives CDR1 SGHVS, CDR2 FQNEAQ. V gave up 5 bases and J gave up 7 bases; unmatched junction bases: 9. This CDR3 contains 14 residues. CDR3 loop: CASSLGQGKIGYTF. The CDR3 DNA follows: TGTGCCAGCAGCCTCGGACAGGGCAAGATTGGCTACACCTTC. Variable domain in full (rest from reference TRBV7-8 and TRBJ1-2): GAGVSQSPRYKVAKRGQDVALRCDPISGHVSLFWYQQALGQGPEFLTYFQNEAQLDKSGLPSDRFFAERPEGSVSTLKIQRTQQEDSAVYLCASSLGQGKIGYTFGSGTRLTVV.

This clonotype came up many times. The rearrangement uses TRBV12-3 or TRBV12-4 and TRBJ2-7; no firm D call. The CDR3 runs to 12 residues. With 6 bases removed from V and 1 base from J, the gap between germline ends came to 7 bases. The CDR3 region is CASSPQSYEQYF. The DNA for the CDR3 is TGTGCCAGCAGCCCCCAGTCCTACGAGCAGTACTTC.

The rearrangement joins TRBV7-9 to TRBJ2-7; D unresolved. CDR1 and CDR2 (germline): SEHNR, FQNEAQ (reference sequence). This CDR3 is built from 13 residues. V shed 4 bases and J shed 4 bases, with 11 bases lying between them. CDR3 in amino acids: CASSYGTLYEQYF. For the CDR3, the DNA is TGTGCCAGCAGCTATGGCACGTTGTACGAGCAGTACTTC.

A few counts support this clonotype. The J gene is TRBJ2-3, the V gene TRBV3-1, with unresolved D. Germline CDR1 is LGHDT and CDR2 is YNNKEL (reference sequence). This CDR3 spans 15 amino acids. Trimming removed 7 bases from V and 2 bases from J, with 16 bases in between. The CDR3 nucleotides read TGTGCCAGCACGGATAGACGGCTCCTCACAGATACGCAGTATTTT. This translates into CASTDRRLLTDTQYF.

The V and J genes are TRBV25-1 and TRBJ2-2, with 7 bases that match TRBD2. Germline CDR1 MGHDK, CDR2 SYGVNS. The CDR3 spans 15 residues. The ends lost 3 bases at V and 7 bases at J; junction bases unmatched: 8. CDR3 sequence reads: CASSDRGGSIGELFF. In nucleotides, the CDR3 is TGTGCCAGCAGTGATCGGGGAGGGAGCATCGGGGAGCTGTTTTTT.

This clonotype was counted at least ten times. The chain uses TRBV5-1 and TRBJ1-5; D remains unclear. In germline, CDR1 is SGHRS, CDR2 YFSETQ. Trimming removed 0 bases at V and 0 bases at J, with 10 bases between. There are 16 residues in the CDR3. CDR3 region: CASSLGTPNSNQPQHF. In nucleotides, the CDR3 is TGCGCCAGCAGCTTGGGGACTCCTAATAGCAATCAGCCCCAGCATTTT.

This clonotype was seen many times. This chain uses TRBV12-3 or TRBV12-4 with TRBJ2-1, with TRBD2 matching over 9 bases. The CDR3 has 14 residues. Unmatched junction bases numbered 5, after V lost 6 bases and J lost 5 bases. The CDR3, as DNA: TGTGCCAGCAGAAGCGGGGGGCCGCACAATGAGCAGTTCTTC. It codes for CASRSGGPHNEQFF.

The rearrangement joins TRBV4-2 to TRBJ2-1, with D unresolved. The germline V and J ends were trimmed by 4 bases and 0 bases, with 10 bases remaining between them. CDR1 LGHNA and CDR2 YNFKEQ come from the germline V gene. The CDR3 has 15 amino acids. CDR3 protein: CASSPPEVSYNEQFF. Here the CDR3 DNA reads TGTGCCAGCAGCCCGCCCGAGGTCTCCTACAATGAGCAGTTCTTC.

This clonotype was recorded at least ten times. The chain combines TRBV5-1 with TRBJ2-1, with 8 bases that match TRBD2. Unmatched junction bases numbered 3, after V lost 0 bases and J lost 4 bases. This CDR3 region has 15 residues. The germline V gene encodes CDR1 SGHRS and CDR2 YFSETQ. The CDR3: CASSLVSGTYNEQFF. CDR3 nucleotides: TGCGCCAGCAGCTTGGTTAGCGGGACATACAATGAGCAGTTCTTC.

The sample holds many counts of this clonotype. The chain has TRBV4-1 and TRBJ1-5; 7 bases agree with TRBD1. There are 17 residues in the CDR3. Germline CDR1 MGHRA, CDR2 YSYEKL. Germline trimming cut 3 bases from V and 0 bases from J; bases unmatched to any gene: 8. CDR3 protein: CASSHRDSRISNQPQHF. The CDR3 DNA reads TGCGCCAGCAGCCACAGGGACAGCCGAATTAGCAATCAGCCCCAGCATTTT.

The chain links TRBV21-1 to TRBJ2-3; TRBD1 was called by the table and not checked on the DNA. TRBV21-1 is marked as a pseudogene. The CDR3 is 23 amino acids. This CDR3 is CASSKGHPQLRRDRRGDTDTQYF. The CDR3 nucleotides are TGTGCCAGCAGCAAAGGGCACCCTCAACTGCGTCGGGACCGGAGGGGAGACACAGATACGCAGTATTTT.

At least ten counts were recorded for this clonotype. The gene calls are TRBV4-2 and TRBJ2-1; TRBD2 aligns across 7 bases. The CDR3 is 15 residues long. Germline V gene lookup returns CDR1 LGHNA and CDR2 YNFKEQ. Trimming took 2 bases from V and 1 from J; bases not matched to a gene: 2. The CDR3 region has the DNA TGTGCCAGCAGCCAAAGCGGGAAATCCTACAATGAGCAGTTCTTC. This translates into CASSQSGKSYNEQFF.

At least ten counts were recorded for this clonotype. V gene TRBV20-1 combines with J gene TRBJ2-3; the match to TRBD2 covers 11 bases. V shed 0 bases and J 4 bases; nucleotides not matched to a gene: 6. The CDR3 length is 16 residues. CDR1 and CDR2 from the germline V gene are DFQATT and SNEGSKA (reference sequence). CDR3 protein: CSARERTSGRADTQYF. The CDR3 nucleotides are TGCAGTGCTAGAGAGAGGACTAGCGGGCGTGCAGATACGCAGTATTTT.

The rearrangement joins TRBV12-3 or TRBV12-4 to TRBJ2-1; TRBD1 matches 8 bases. V shed 6 bases and J 8 bases; nucleotides not matched to a gene: 3. The CDR3 loop spans 12 amino acids. The CDR3 spells CASSDRGYEQFF. The CDR3 nucleotides read TGTGCCAGCAGCGACAGGGGATATGAGCAGTTCTTC.

This clonotype appeared many times. The chain joins TRBV15 to TRBJ1-2; weak D call: TRBD1 (6 bases). The V end lost 9 bases, the J end lost 2 bases, and 10 bases lay between the germline ends. The CDR3 contains 12 residues. The germline V gene has CDR1 LNHNV and CDR2 YYDKDF (reference sequence). In DNA form, the CDR3 reads TGTGCCACGAAGGGGGGAAACTATGGCTACACCTTC. Amino acid sequence: CATKGGNYGYTF.

The chain has TRBV10-3 and TRBJ1-2, with D uncertain. This CDR3 has 14 residues. Trimming removed 5 bases at V and 5 bases at J, with 15 bases between. Germline V CDR1 and CDR2: ENHRY, SYGVKD. The CDR3 nucleotides are TGTGCCATCAGTCCCGCGGGGAGACCTTATGGCTACACCTTC. Encoded protein: CAISPAGRPYGYTF.

The rearrangement links TRBV5-1 to TRBJ1-6; D call uncertain. The germline V and J ends were trimmed by 2 bases and 3 bases, with 12 bases remaining between them. Germline-derived CDR1 and CDR2 are SGHRS and YFSETQ. The CDR3 covers 16 residues. The CDR3 DNA reads TGCGCCAGCAGCTTTGTGTCCACCGACTATAATTCACCCCTCCACTTT. This gives the protein CASSFVSTDYNSPLHF.

In its sample, this clonotype was seen many times. The chain combines TRBV10-3 with TRBJ2-7, with D tentatively TRBD1 (6 bases). Germline loops: CDR1 ENHRY, CDR2 SYGVKD. The CDR3 runs to 15 residues. V shed 4 bases and J shed 3 bases, with 16 bases lying between them. The CDR3 bases are TGTGCCATCAGTGGAACACCAACAGGGATCTACGAGCAGTACTTC. It specifies CAISGTPTGIYEQYF.

The chain combines TRBV5-6 with TRBJ2-3; the D is unclear. The CDR3 extends over 18 amino acids. Per germline, CDR1 SGHDT and CDR2 YYEEEE. The V gene lost 1 base and the J gene lost 1 base, with 19 bases spanning the gap. The CDR3 DNA sequence: TGTGCCAGCAGCTTGAGGTTCCTATCCGCGGTGCGCACAGATACGCAGTATTTT. This codes for CASSLRFLSAVRTDTQYF. The entire variable domain, with the rest obtained from reference TRBV5-6 and TRBJ2-3, is as follows: DAGVTQSPTHLIKTRGQQVTLRCSPKSGHDTVSWYQQALGQGPQFIFQYYEEEERQRGNFPDRFSGHQFPNYSSELNVNALLLGDSALYLCASSLRFLSAVRTDTQYFGPGTRLTVL.

In the case of this clonotype: At one end, the junction sequence differs from germline, possibly due to a read error. The genes are TRBV7-9 and TRBJ2-5, with D tentatively TRBD2 (6 bases). Germline CDR1 is SEHNR and CDR2 is FQNEAQ (reference sequence). CDR3 length equals 15 residues. This chain's CDR3 is CASSFGWGLQGTQYF. The CDR3 coding sequence is TGTGCCAGCAGCTTTGGGTGGGGACTTCAAGGGACCCAGTACTTC.

This clonotype showed up many times. V gene TRBV5-5 combines with J gene TRBJ2-1; D not certain. Germline values: CDR1 SGHKS, CDR2 YYEKEE (reference sequence). The CDR3 is 16 residues long. Trimming cost V 4 bases and J 0 bases, with 14 bases left between them. CDR3 bases: TGTGCCAGCAGCGCCCCCCCCCAGAGCTCCTACAATGAGCAGTTCTTC. This sequence encodes CASSAPPQSSYNEQFF.

The table lists this clonotype with many counts. The chain uses TRBV7-9 and TRBJ2-5; D is uncertain. V was shortened by 5 bases and J by 5 bases, with 15 bases between the two germline ends. The CDR3 runs to 14 residues. Germline assignment: CDR1 SEHNR and CDR2 FQNEAQ (reference sequence). CDR3 sequence: CASSQTQIWETQYF. Written as DNA, the CDR3 is TGTGCCAGCAGCCAGACTCAAATATGGGAGACCCAGTACTTC.